This T cell receptor beta chain was captured by sequencing in a study of T cells in Graves' hyperthyroidism and ophthalmopathy. On the basis of clinical symptoms, serum thyroxine and TRAb, thyroid ultrasound and orbital computed tomography, diagnoses were made. There were TCR beta CDR3 regions amplified from RNA transcripts. The TCR CDR3 first-round RT-PCR relied on the HTBI primer set. Each CDR3 protein gets one entry after TCRdb re-called the multiplex PCR reads with MiXCR. The profile shows approximately 410,000 distinct CDR3 sequences, about 15% of them singletons. The length of the CDR3 is 15 residues. V was pared by 3 bases and J by 6 bases, with 12 bases of the junction left unmatched. CDR1 DFQATT and CDR2 SNEGSKA come from the germline V gene (reference sequence). This clonotype was counted ten times or more.

This receptor was obtained from a young man with Graves' ophthalmopathy. This chain uses TRBV20-1 with TRBJ2-7; 9 bases agree with TRBD2. The sample comprised blood. The CDR3 nucleotides are TGCAGTGCTAGTGGGCTAGGCGGGGGGGCCGCCGAGCAGTACTTC. Protein product: CSASGLGGGAAEQYF.